This TCR beta chain was recovered during a study of blood T cell repertoires in COVID-19. About the study: Material from acute and convalescent COVID-19 was sourced from the United States, Italy and Spain. T cells, B-cell-depleted T cells, or PBMCs provided the cDNA or gDNA that served as material.

This clone has just a few counts. The authors' processing: Amplification of reference gene primers was used by the study to estimate nucleated cell counts. The method was immunoSEQ multiplex PCR; TCRdb's version includes in-frame clones alone and lacks a portion of them. The V and J calls and the clone size are those of that table, but D and trimming were determined from the DNA. The sample gives about 98,000 clones, around 82% of which show up once; around 9.9% is in the top ten. The receptor was isolated from a man between 65 and 85 years old with active or convalescent COVID-19. The source material was peripheral blood.

DNA for the CDR3: TGTGCCAGCAGCTTAAGTGGTGGGACAGGGTCTAGCGAGCAGTACTTC. It is translated as CASSLSGGTGSSEQYF. The chain recombines TRBV7-6 with TRBJ2-7; TRBD1 agrees at 9 bases. Germline CDR1 SGHVS, CDR2 FNYEAQ. Trimming removed 2 bases from V and 6 bases from J; junction bases left unmatched: 11. The CDR3 length is 16 residues.